A single sample is the source of the 27 T cell receptor beta chains below, sequenced in a study of CXCR3-negative and CXCR3-positive naive CD8 T cells. Through 5' RACE with UMI labels, the TRB cDNA libraries were prepared. TCRdb re-called the 5' RACE reads; one entry per CDR3 protein, DNA not given. The sample has tens of thousands of distinct CDR3 sequences; the top ten hold about 1.5%. The specimen was naive CXCR3- CD8+ T cells from blood. Described subset: CD45RO-CCR7+CD27+CD95- naive CD8+ T cells lacking CXCR3 (TNR3-). The receptors shown here come from a human donor in good health. Some clones in this sample may be carry-over from other donors' samples.

V is TRBV12-3 or TRBV12-4 and J is TRBJ2-5; checking the TCRdb D call of TRBD1 is not possible without DNA. The CDR3 has 14 amino acids. The chain's CDR3 is CASSSGQGLQTQYF.

This chain uses TRBV11-2 with TRBJ2-3. CDR3 length: 13 amino acids. Germline assignment: CDR1 SGHAT and CDR2 FQNNGV. CDR3 residues: CASSLESADTQYF.

The chain employs TRBV7-6 and TRBJ2-5; the D gene TCRdb calls, TRBD2, cannot be checked with no DNA. Looked up from germline, CDR1 is SGHVS and CDR2 is FNYEAQ. The CDR3 has 15 amino acids. CDR3 loop: CASSSTSEGQETQYF.

The rearrangement uses TRBV9 and TRBJ2-7; TCRdb names TRBD2, which stays unverified in the absence of DNA. In germline, CDR1 is SGDLS, CDR2 YYNGEE. The CDR3 totals 15 residues. The CDR3 loop reads CASSVGTGPSYEQYF.

The V call is TRBV6-2 or TRBV6-3, the J call TRBJ2-4. The CDR3 is 13 amino acids. The V gene's germline CDR1 is MNHEY and CDR2 SVGEGT. CDR3: CASSQLAKNIQYF.

The chain is built from TRBV6-5 and TRBJ2-1. The germline CDR1 and CDR2 sequences are MNHEY and SVGAGI. CDR3 length: 14 amino acids. The CDR3 spells CASSWVDSYNEQFF.

The chain employs TRBV20-1 and TRBJ2-7. Germline V gene lookup returns CDR1 DFQATT and CDR2 SNEGSKA (reference sequence). The CDR3 consists of 12 residues. CDR3 sequence reads: CSAYQINYEQYF.

The chain employs TRBV7-3 and TRBJ2-2; TCRdb's assignment of TRBD2 cannot be checked, as there is no DNA. Germline CDR1 reads SGHTA; CDR2 reads FQGTGA. The CDR3 is 16 amino acids. The CDR3 sequence is CASSLTLAGNTGELFF.

CDR3 residues: CASSFGTGWRETQYF. The rearrangement links TRBV7-9 to TRBJ2-5; TCRdb outputs TRBD1, but without DNA this stays unchecked. CDR3 length: 15 amino acids. Germline V gene sequence: CDR1 SEHNR, CDR2 FQNEAQ (reference sequence).

The J gene is TRBJ2-1, the V gene TRBV29-1. The germline CDR1 and CDR2 sequences are SQVTM and ANQGSEA. The CDR3 consists of 14 residues. CDR3 region: CSVEARISYNEQFF.

The chain couples TRBV13 to TRBJ1-2; with no DNA, the TCRdb D assignment of TRBD1 cannot be verified. The germline CDR1 and CDR2 sequences are PRHDT and FYEKMQ (reference sequence). The CDR3 length is 15 residues. CDR3 loop: CASSPDRGPNYGYTF.

The gene calls are TRBV11-2 and TRBJ2-5; TCRdb indicates TRBD2, and absent DNA this call remains unverified. The CDR3 totals 11 residues. Germline loops: CDR1 SGHAT, CDR2 FQNNGV. Here the CDR3 reads CASHEGETQYF.

This sequence joins TRBV20-1 and TRBJ2-2; TCRdb selects TRBD1, and the lack of DNA leaves this call unchecked. Germline V lookup: CDR1 DFQATT, CDR2 SNEGSKA (reference sequence). The CDR3 runs 18 residues. CDR3 residues: CSAKPRDRGPLNTGELFF.

V is TRBV27 and J is TRBJ2-1. In germline, CDR1 is MNHEY, CDR2 SMNVEV (reference sequence). The CDR3 spans 15 residues. CDR3 amino acids: CASSLTQAPYNEQFF.

The chain joins TRBV27 to TRBJ1-5. The CDR3 has 11 residues. Germline CDR1 MNHEY, CDR2 SMNVEV (reference sequence). The CDR3: CASMDLRPQHF.

This chain uses TRBV4-1 with TRBJ2-7; TCRdb returns TRBD1, unconfirmable since there is no DNA. Germline loops: CDR1 MGHRA, CDR2 YSYEKL. This CDR3 spans 14 amino acids. The CDR3 region is CASSQDWGNYEQYF.

This chain joins TRBV18 and TRBJ2-7. This CDR3 has 13 residues. Germline loops: CDR1 KGHSH, CDR2 LQKENI. Here the CDR3 reads CASSPGRAYEQYF.

This clonotype ranks as medium-sized (0.01 to 0.1%) in terms of frequency. The V call is TRBV18, the J call TRBJ2-1. Germline CDR1 is KGHSH and CDR2 is LQKENI. CDR3 length: 12 amino acids. This CDR3 reads CASSPRVNEQFF.

V usage is TRBV29-1 and J usage is TRBJ1-1. CDR3 length: 13 residues. The germline V gene encodes CDR1 SQVTM and CDR2 ANQGSEA. The CDR3 sequence: CSVAQSGNTEAFF.

The chain couples TRBV7-9 to TRBJ2-5. The V gene's germline CDR1 is SEHNR and CDR2 FQNEAQ (reference sequence). The CDR3 has 15 residues. The CDR3 reads CASSLTFDHQETQYF.

The chain joins TRBV4-3 to TRBJ2-3; TCRdb calls TRBD1, which cannot be checked without DNA. Germline values: CDR1 LGHNA, CDR2 YSLEER. This CDR3 region has 14 residues. CDR3 region: CASSSDRGADTQYF.

The J gene is TRBJ2-3, the V gene TRBV12-5; TCRdb indicates TRBD1, and absent DNA this call remains unverified. Germline V gene data show CDR1 as LGHNT and CDR2 as FRNRAP. There are 15 residues in the CDR3. The CDR3 here is CASGLTQDLMDTQYF.

Here the CDR3 reads CASSSWTGRRTNTEAFF. The gene calls are TRBV7-9 and TRBJ1-1; TCRdb outputs TRBD1, but without DNA this stays unchecked. There are 17 residues in the CDR3. Germline CDR1 reads SEHNR; CDR2 reads FQNEAQ (reference sequence). The whole variable domain, remainder taken from reference TRBV7-9 and TRBJ1-1, is DTGVSQNPRHKITKRGQNVTFRCDPISEHNRLYWYRQTLGQGPEFLTYFQNEAQLEKSRLLSDRFSAERPKGSFSTLEIQRTEQGDSAMYLCASSSWTGRRTNTEAFFGQGTRLTVV.

The chain joins TRBV10-3 to TRBJ1-5. Germline lookup yields CDR1 ENHRY and CDR2 SYGVKD. The CDR3 has 13 residues. The CDR3 sequence: CAISEFGDQPQHF.

V and J are TRBV15 and TRBJ2-1; TCRdb lists TRBD1, though no DNA is available to test this call. The CDR3 covers 15 residues. Germline CDR1 and CDR2: LNHNV and YYDKDF (reference sequence). CDR3 sequence reads: CATSRDSLGGGEQFF.

CDR3 in amino acids: CASSHGQDGDTEAFF. The chain employs TRBV4-3 and TRBJ1-1; TCRdb calls TRBD1, which cannot be checked without DNA. Germline values: CDR1 LGHNA, CDR2 YSLEER. This CDR3 is built from 15 residues.

The chain carries TRBV25-1 and TRBJ1-1; the TRBD1 assignment by TCRdb is unverifiable without DNA. The V gene's germline CDR1 is MGHDK and CDR2 SYGVNS. The CDR3 spans 12 residues. The CDR3 reads CASRAGGAEAFF.